This TCR beta chain was captured by sequencing in a study of identical twins. Whole-study results and caveats: Out-of-frame alpha sequences common to twins exhibited an excess of low generation probability.

Each CDR3 protein gets one entry after TCRdb re-called the 5' RACE reads with MiXCR. The table has approximately 690,000 distinct CDR3 sequences, approximately 6.1% seen once. With V trimmed by 2 bases and J by 0 bases, 9 bases remained unmatched. Germline-derived CDR1 and CDR2 are SGHVS and FQNEAQ. The CDR3 length is 18 residues. A note on this clonotype: Antigen: not known.

The V call is TRBV7-8, the J call TRBJ1-4; 7 bases align to TRBD1. The specimen was naive T cells sorted from blood. This TCR was sampled from a man younger than 35 in good health. The CDR3 DNA is TGTGCCAGCAGCTTAAGGGCAGGGGGATCGGCAACTAATGAAAAACTGTTTTTT. Translated, it gives CASSLRAGGSATNEKLFF.